This record covers a single T cell receptor beta chain. Its antigen is unknown. This sample is drawn from a study of CD8+ T cells in alopecia areata. Study in general: Tofacitinib lasted 6 to 18 months, then 6 months off drug.

The CDR3 sequence is 12 residues long. Germline CDR1 and CDR2: MNHEY and SMNVEV (reference sequence). V was trimmed by 6 bases and J by 3 bases, leaving 5 bases between them. cDNA reverse transcribed from extracted RNA served as the sequencing template. The method was immunoSEQ multiplex PCR; TCRdb's version includes in-frame clones alone and lacks a portion of them. This table holds about 12,000 clones, about 61% found once. The study, taken as a whole, reports: Clonality exceeded that of normal scalp in lesional scalp, most notably in alopecia totalis/universalis.

Lesional scalp punch biopsies and peripheral blood were collected from alopecia areata patients. Material for sequencing was skin. The clonotype originates from a human donor with alopecia areata. The V and J genes are TRBV27 and TRBJ2-2; no firm D call. CDR3 in amino acids: CASRQHTGELFF. The CDR3 DNA reads TGTGCCAGCAGGCAACACACCGGGGAGCTGTTTTTT.